A selection of T cell receptor beta chains follows, all from one sample in a study of T cell responses to AZD1222 COVID-19 vaccine. Sequencing was performed with immunoSEQ multiplex PCR; in TCRdb, only in-frame clones are kept and a portion is missing. The table lists 200,000 or so clones, 85% to 95% of them singletons. Sample: peripheral blood, taken on day 0 of MenACWY control vaccination. These receptors all come from an adult in good health. Both conserved end residues are part of each CDR3. The order of the fields is J gene, V gene, CDR3 protein.

TRBJ1-2 | TRBV28 | CASRFQGEANYGYTF
TRBJ1-4 | TRBV3-1/TRBV3-2 | CASSQTVDWGKLFF
TRBJ2-7 | TRBV30 | CAWSVGQAYEQYF
TRBJ1-4 | TRBV7-2 | CASSYGTTATNEKLFF
TRBJ1-6 | TRBV18 | CASSPAEFPYNSPLHF
TRBJ1-1 | TRBV5-1 | CASSLAPGGNTEAFF
TRBJ2-7 | TRBV7-2 | CASREQQGAYEQYF
TRBJ1-2 | TRBV4-1 | CASSHTGVVDYGYTF
TRBJ2-7 | TRBV2 | CASSGGHYEQYF
TRBJ2-2 | TRBV30 | CAWRRDNTGELFF
TRBJ1-1 | TRBV15 | CATSRETEALNTEAFF
TRBJ2-5 | TRBV7-2 | CASSRTSGGAGKTQYF
TRBJ1-3 | TRBV4-2 | CASSQTGPSSGNTIYF
TRBJ1-2 | TRBV28 | CASMMTGGDYGYTF
TRBJ1-1 | TRBV6-5 | CASRGPMTEAFF
TRBJ1-6 | TRBV19 | CASSGQGRSPLHF
TRBJ1-1 | TRBV5-4 | CASSKTGGLNTEAFF
TRBJ1-6 | TRBV23-1 | CASSLSRTSSYNSPLHF
TRBJ2-7 | TRBV7-2 | CASSLSGGRQTYEQYF
TRBJ2-5 | TRBV4-1 | CASSQEGAGGPQYF
TRBJ1-1 | TRBV19 | CATQGGWTEAFF
TRBJ1-5 | TRBV27 | CASSLDRGPGQPQHF
TRBJ2-1 | TRBV5-1 | CASSPTGQSYNEQFF
TRBJ2-3 | TRBV3-1/TRBV3-2 | CASSHYNRADTQYF
TRBJ1-1 | TRBV3-1/TRBV3-2 | CASSQGNTEAFF
TRBJ1-6 | TRBV15 | CATRIQTDSPLHF
TRBJ1-4 | TRBV5-1 | CASSVSGHPNEKLFF
TRBJ2-1 | TRBV5-1 | CASSLGSSGGAGEQFF